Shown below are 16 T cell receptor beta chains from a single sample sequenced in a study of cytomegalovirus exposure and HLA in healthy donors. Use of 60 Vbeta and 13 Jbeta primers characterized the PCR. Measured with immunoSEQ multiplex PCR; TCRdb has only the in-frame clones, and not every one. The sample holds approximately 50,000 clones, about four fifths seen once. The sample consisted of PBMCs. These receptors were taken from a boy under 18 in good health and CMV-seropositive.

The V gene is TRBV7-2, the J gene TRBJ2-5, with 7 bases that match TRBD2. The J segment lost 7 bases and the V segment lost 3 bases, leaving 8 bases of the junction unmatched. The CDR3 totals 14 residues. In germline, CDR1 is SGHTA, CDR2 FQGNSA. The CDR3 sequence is CASSFWSGGGTQYF. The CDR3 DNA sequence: TGTGCCAGCAGCTTTTGGTCTGGGGGGGGGACCCAGTACTTC.

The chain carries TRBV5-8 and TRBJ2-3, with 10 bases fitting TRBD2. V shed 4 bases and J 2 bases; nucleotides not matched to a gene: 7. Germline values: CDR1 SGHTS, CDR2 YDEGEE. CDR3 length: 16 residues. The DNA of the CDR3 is TGTGCCAGCAGCCAAGGCACTAGCGGGGTCACAGATACGCAGTATTTT. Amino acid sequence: CASSQGTSGVTDTQYF. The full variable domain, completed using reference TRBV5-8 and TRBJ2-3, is EAGVTQSPTHLIKTRGQQATLRCSPISGHTSVYWYQQALGLGLQFLLWYDEGEERNRGNFPPRFSGRQFPNYSSELNVNALELEDSALYLCASSQGTSGVTDTQYFGPGTRLTVL.

CDR3 coding DNA: TGTGCCATCAGTGAGAGACAGGGGCTTTGGTCCTATAATTCACCCCTCCACTTT. Translating it yields CAISERQGLWSYNSPLHF. This chain connects TRBV10-3 to TRBJ1-6, with TRBD1 identical over 8 bases. CDR3 length: 18 amino acids. J was trimmed by 1 base and V by 2 bases; bases with no gene match: 7. Germline V lookup: CDR1 ENHRY, CDR2 SYGVKD.

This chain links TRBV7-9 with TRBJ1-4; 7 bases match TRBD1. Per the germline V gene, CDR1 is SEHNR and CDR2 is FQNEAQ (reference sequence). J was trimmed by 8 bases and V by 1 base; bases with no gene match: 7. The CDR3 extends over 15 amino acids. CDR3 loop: CASSLGTGRREKLFF. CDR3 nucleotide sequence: TGTGCCAGCAGCTTAGGGACAGGAAGGCGAGAAAAACTGTTTTTT. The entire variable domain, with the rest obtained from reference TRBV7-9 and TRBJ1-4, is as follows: DTGVSQNPRHKITKRGQNVTFRCDPISEHNRLYWYRQTLGQGPEFLTYFQNEAQLEKSRLLSDRFSAERPKGSFSTLEIQRTEQGDSAMYLCASSLGTGRREKLFFGSGTQLSVL.

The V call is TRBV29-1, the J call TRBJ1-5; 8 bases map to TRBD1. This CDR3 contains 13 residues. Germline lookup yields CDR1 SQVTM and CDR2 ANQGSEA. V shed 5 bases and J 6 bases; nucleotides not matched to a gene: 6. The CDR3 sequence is CSVLDRAGQPQHF. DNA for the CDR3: TGCAGCGTTTTGGACAGGGCTGGTCAGCCCCAGCATTTT.

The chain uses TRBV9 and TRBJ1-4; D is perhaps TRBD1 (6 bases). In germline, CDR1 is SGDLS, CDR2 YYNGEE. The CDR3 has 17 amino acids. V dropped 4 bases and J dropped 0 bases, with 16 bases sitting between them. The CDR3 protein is CASSQGGALATNEKLFF. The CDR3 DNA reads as TGTGCCAGCAGCCAAGGGGGGGCGTTGGCAACTAATGAAAAACTGTTTTTT.

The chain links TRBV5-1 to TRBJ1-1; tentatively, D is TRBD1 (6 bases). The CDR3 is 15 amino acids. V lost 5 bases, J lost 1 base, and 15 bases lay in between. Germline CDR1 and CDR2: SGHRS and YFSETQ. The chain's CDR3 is CASRIDRGGNTEAFF. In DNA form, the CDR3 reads TGCGCCAGCAGAATTGACAGAGGGGGGAACACTGAAGCTTTCTTT.

CDR3 nucleotides: TGTGCCAGCAGCTTGGATACTAGCGTCGCCGGGGAGCTGTTTTTT. The encoded protein is CASSLDTSVAGELFF. V gene TRBV5-8 combines with J gene TRBJ2-2; 7 positions agree with TRBD2. V lost 0 bases and J lost 6; bases outside the gene matches: 5. Germline V gives CDR1 SGHTS, CDR2 YDEGEE. The CDR3 length is 15 residues. The full variable domain, completed using reference TRBV5-8 and TRBJ2-2, is EAGVTQSPTHLIKTRGQQATLRCSPISGHTSVYWYQQALGLGLQFLLWYDEGEERNRGNFPPRFSGRQFPNYSSELNVNALELEDSALYLCASSLDTSVAGELFFGEGSRLTVL.

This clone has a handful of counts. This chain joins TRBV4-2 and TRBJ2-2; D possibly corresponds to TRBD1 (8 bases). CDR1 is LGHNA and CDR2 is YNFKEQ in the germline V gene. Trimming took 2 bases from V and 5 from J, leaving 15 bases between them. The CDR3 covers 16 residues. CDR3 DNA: TGTGCCAGCAGCCAAAACTACAGGGGGGGAACCGGGGAGCTGTTTTTT. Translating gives CASSQNYRGGTGELFF.

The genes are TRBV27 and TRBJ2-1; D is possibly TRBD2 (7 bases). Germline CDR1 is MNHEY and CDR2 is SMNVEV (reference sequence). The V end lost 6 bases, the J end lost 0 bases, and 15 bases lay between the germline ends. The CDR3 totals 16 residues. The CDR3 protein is CASRGRGGVSYNEQFF. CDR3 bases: TGTGCCAGCAGGGGGAGAGGGGGGGTCTCCTACAATGAGCAGTTCTTC.

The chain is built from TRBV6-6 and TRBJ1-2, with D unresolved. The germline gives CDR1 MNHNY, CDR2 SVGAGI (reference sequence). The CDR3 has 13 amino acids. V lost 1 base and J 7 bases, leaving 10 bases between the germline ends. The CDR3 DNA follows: TGTGCCAGCAGTTACTACACCGGAGGTGGCTACACCTTC. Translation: CASSYYTGGGYTF.

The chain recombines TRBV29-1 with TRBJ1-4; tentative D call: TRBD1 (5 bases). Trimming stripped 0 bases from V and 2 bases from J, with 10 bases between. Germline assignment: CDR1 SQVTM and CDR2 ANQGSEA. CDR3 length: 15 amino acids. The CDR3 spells CSVEDRGGTNEKLFF. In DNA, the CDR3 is TGCAGCGTTGAAGATCGGGGGGGGACTAATGAAAAACTGTTTTTT.

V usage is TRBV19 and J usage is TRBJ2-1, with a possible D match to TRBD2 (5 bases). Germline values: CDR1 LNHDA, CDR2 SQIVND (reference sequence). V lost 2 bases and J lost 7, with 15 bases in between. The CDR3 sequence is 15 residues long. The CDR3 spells CASSISEGFRNEQFF. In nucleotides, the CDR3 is TGTGCCAGTAGTATAAGCGAGGGCTTTCGGAATGAGCAGTTCTTC.

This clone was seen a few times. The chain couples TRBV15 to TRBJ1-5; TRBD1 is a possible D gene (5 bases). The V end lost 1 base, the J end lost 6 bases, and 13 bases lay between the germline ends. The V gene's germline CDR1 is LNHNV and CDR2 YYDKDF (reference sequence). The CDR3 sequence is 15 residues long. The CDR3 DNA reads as TGTGCCACCAGCAGAGCCTGGGGGGGGAGTCAGCCCCAGCATTTT. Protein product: CATSRAWGGSQPQHF. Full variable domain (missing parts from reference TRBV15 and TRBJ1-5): DAMVIQNPRYQVTQFGKPVTLSCSQTLNHNVMYWYQQKSSQAPKLLFHYYDKDFNNEADTPDNFQSRRPNTSFCFLDIRSPGLGDTAMYLCATSRAWGGSQPQHFGDGTRLSIL.

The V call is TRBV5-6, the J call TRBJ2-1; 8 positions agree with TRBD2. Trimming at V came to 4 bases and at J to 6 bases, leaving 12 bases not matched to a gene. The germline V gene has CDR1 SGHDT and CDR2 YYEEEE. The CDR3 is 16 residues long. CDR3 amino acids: CASSLWGRGAPNEQFF. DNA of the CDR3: TGTGCCAGCAGCCTGTGGGGGCGGGGGGCACCCAATGAGCAGTTCTTC.

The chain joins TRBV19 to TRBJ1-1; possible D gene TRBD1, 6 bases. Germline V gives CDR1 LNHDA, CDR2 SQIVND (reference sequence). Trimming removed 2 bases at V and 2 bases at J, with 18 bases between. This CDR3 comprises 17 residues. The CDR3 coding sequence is TGTGCCAGTAGTATATTCAACCCCCTGGACAGAAACACTGAAGCTTTCTTT. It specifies CASSIFNPLDRNTEAFF.